Below are 30 T cell receptor beta chains sequenced from a single sample in a study of T cell responses to AZD1222 COVID-19 vaccine. This table comes from immunoSEQ multiplex PCR, and its TCRdb copy is limited to in-frame clones, with some not included. Of approximately 110,000 clones detected, around 89% appear once; the ten largest clones hold about 5%. Sequencing used peripheral blood, obtained on day 0 of AZD1222 vaccination. These receptors came from an adult in good health.

The CDR3 sequence is CASSWRGVQFF. The CDR3 bases are TGTGCCAGCAGTTGGCGGGGGGTGCAGTTCTTC. This chain links TRBV28 with TRBJ2-1; 8 positions agree with TRBD2. The CDR3 covers 11 residues. The ends lost 4 bases at V and 12 bases at J; junction bases unmatched: 2. Germline V lookup: CDR1 MDHEN, CDR2 SYDVKM.

On this clone itself: Distinct nucleotide sequences in the sample also encode this CDR3. V and J are TRBV18 and TRBJ2-2; TRBD1 might be the D (6 bases). Trimming removed 3 bases at V and 4 bases at J, with 6 bases between. The germline V gene has CDR1 KGHSH and CDR2 LQKENI. CDR3 length equals 13 residues. The DNA of the CDR3 is TGTGCCAGCTCACCGGGGGCCACCGGGGAGCTGTTTTTT. Protein product: CASSPGATGELFF. The entire variable domain, with the rest obtained from reference TRBV18 and TRBJ2-2, is as follows: NAGVMQNPRHLVRRRGQEARLRCSPMKGHSHVYWYRQLPEEGLKFMVYLQKENIIDESGMPKERFSAEFPKEGPSILRIQQVVRGDSAAYFCASSPGATGELFFGEGSRLTVL.

The V gene is TRBV11-2, the J gene TRBJ1-2, with D hard to call. The CDR3 extends over 16 amino acids. V lost 1 base and J lost 6, with 18 bases in between. CDR1 and CDR2 (germline): SGHAT, FQNNGV. CDR3 in amino acids: CASSLVPGVWLDGYTF. As DNA, the CDR3 is TGTGCCAGCAGCTTAGTTCCCGGGGTTTGGCTAGATGGCTACACCTTC.

The CDR3 DNA reads as TGTGCCAGCAAGGGCAATTCGGACGAAAAACTGTTTTTT. Translating it yields CASKGNSDEKLFF. The chain has TRBV12-3 or TRBV12-4 and TRBJ1-4; D is undetermined. The CDR3 is made up of 13 amino acids. V was trimmed by 7 bases and J by 8 bases, leaving 14 bases between them.

The chain links TRBV19 to TRBJ1-3; D gene uncertain. Trimming took off 5 bases at V and 4 bases at J, with 30 bases between the two ends. Germline V gene lookup returns CDR1 LNHDA and CDR2 SQIVND (reference sequence). The CDR3 is made up of 20 amino acids. CDR3 nucleotide sequence: TGTGCCAGTAGTCCCGAATGGGGAGGTCGGACGCCCAAGCCCGGAAACACCATATATTTT. Residues: CASSPEWGGRTPKPGNTIYF.

The CDR3 coding sequence is TGTGCCAGCAGTGCGGGACTAGCGTCAGATACGCAGTATTTT. Its protein is CASSAGLASDTQYF. This chain connects TRBV2 to TRBJ2-3, with TRBD2 matching over 10 bases. Looked up from germline, CDR1 is SNHLY and CDR2 is FYNNEI. J lost 4 bases, V lost 4 bases, and 2 bases had no gene match. The CDR3 is 14 residues long.

The chain recombines TRBV28 with TRBJ1-2; D unresolved. This CDR3 is built from 13 residues. Germline CDR1 and CDR2: MDHEN and SYDVKM. The V end lost 5 bases, the J end lost 7 bases, and 14 bases lay between the germline ends. The CDR3 sequence: CASSPPGKFGYTF. CDR3 coding DNA: TGTGCCAGCAGTCCCCCGGGGAAGTTTGGCTACACCTTC.

The chain joins TRBV11-2 to TRBJ1-4; D is possibly TRBD1 (5 bases). The V end was cut by 5 bases, the J end by 7 bases, with 17 bases between. CDR3 length: 15 amino acids. Germline CDR1 and CDR2: SGHAT and FQNNGV. For the CDR3, the DNA is TGTGCCAGCAGCCTAGTCTCTGGGGCGGGTGAAAAACTGTTTTTT. This sequence encodes CASSLVSGAGEKLFF.

This chain joins TRBV28 and TRBJ2-1; TRBD1 aligns across 7 bases. Germline loops: CDR1 MDHEN, CDR2 SYDVKM. This CDR3 contains 14 residues. V trimming: 8 bases; J trimming: 3 bases; junction bases outside the gene matches: 7. The CDR3 sequence: CASGDRGYYNEQFF. In DNA, the CDR3 is TGTGCCAGCGGGGACAGAGGATACTACAATGAGCAGTTCTTC.

The chain couples TRBV5-5 to TRBJ2-3, with no clear D. The CDR3 length is 16 residues. Trimming left V 1 base short and J 1 base short, with 13 bases between. Germline V gene data show CDR1 as SGHKS and CDR2 as YYEKEE (reference sequence). The CDR3 DNA is TGTGCCAGCAGCTTGTTATTAATGTGGGGCACAGATACGCAGTATTTT. It translates to CASSLLLMWGTDTQYF. The full variable domain, rest sourced from reference TRBV5-5 and TRBJ2-3, is DAGVTQSPTHLIKTRGQQVTLRCSPISGHKSVSWYQQVLGQGPQFIFQYYEKEERGRGNFPDRFSARQFPNYSSELNVNALLLGDSALYLCASSLLLMWGTDTQYFGPGTRLTVL.

The chain couples TRBV28 to TRBJ2-7; 9 nucleotides agree with TRBD2. CDR3 length: 17 amino acids. V shed 6 bases, J shed 4 bases, and the junction held 16 bases outside the gene matches. The germline gives CDR1 MDHEN, CDR2 SYDVKM. CDR3 sequence: CASRGGLANHFLYEQYF. The CDR3, as DNA: TGTGCCAGCAGGGGGGGACTAGCTAATCACTTTCTTTACGAGCAGTACTTC.

The chain recombines TRBV2 with TRBJ1-5; D uncertain. V was cut by 9 bases and J by 6 bases, with 15 bases left in between. Germline values: CDR1 SNHLY, CDR2 FYNNEI. CDR3 size: 13 residues. In nucleotides, the CDR3 is TGTGCCAGTGACTCCGACGGTAGTCAGCCCCAGCATTTT. Translation gives CASDSDGSQPQHF.

This clone was counted a few times. The V call is TRBV7-8, the J call TRBJ1-3; D might be TRBD1 (5 bases). V lost 6 bases, J lost 2 bases, and 11 bases lay in between. The CDR3 has 14 amino acids. Germline CDR1 and CDR2: SGHVS and FQNEAQ. DNA for the CDR3: TGTGCCAGCAGATCCTTAGGGGCTGGAAACACCATATATTTT. The encoded protein is CASRSLGAGNTIYF.

The chain is built from TRBV7-8 and TRBJ2-1, with TRBD2 matching 10 bases. Germline V CDR1 and CDR2: SGHVS, FQNEAQ. This CDR3 has 17 amino acids. V gave up 0 bases and J gave up 8 bases; unmatched junction bases: 10. For the CDR3, the DNA is TGTGCCAGCAGCTTAGCGTCAAGCGGGGGGGGTCGGCATGAGCAGTTCTTC. Its protein is CASSLASSGGGRHEQFF. Full variable domain (remainder filled in from reference TRBV7-8 and TRBJ2-1): GAGVSQSPRYKVAKRGQDVALRCDPISGHVSLFWYQQALGQGPEFLTYFQNEAQLDKSGLPSDRFFAERPEGSVSTLKIQRTQQEDSAVYLCASSLASSGGGRHEQFFGPGTRLTVL.

The V gene is TRBV28, the J gene TRBJ1-2; D gene ambiguous. Germline CDR1 is MDHEN and CDR2 is SYDVKM. The CDR3 extends over 13 amino acids. V lost 5 bases to trimming and J lost 1 base, with 8 bases between them. CDR3 in DNA: TGTGCCAGCAGTGCGGGGAGTAACTATGGCTACACCTTC. Translated, it gives CASSAGSNYGYTF.

The rearrangement links TRBV28 to TRBJ2-5; D not certain. CDR3 size: 12 residues. Trimming removed 5 bases at V and 9 bases at J, with 13 bases between. Germline V lookup: CDR1 MDHEN, CDR2 SYDVKM. This CDR3 reads CASSDPRSAQYF. The CDR3 DNA is TGTGCCAGCAGTGACCCCCGTTCGGCCCAGTACTTC.

The CDR3 DNA reads as TGTGCCAGCAGTGCTCGCCCACCAGTGGCTAATGAAAAACTGTTTTTT. This gives the protein CASSARPPVANEKLFF. The chain has TRBV2 and TRBJ1-4; D uncertain. This CDR3 comprises 16 residues. Germline V gene sequence: CDR1 SNHLY, CDR2 FYNNEI. The germline V and J ends were trimmed by 4 bases and 3 bases, with 15 bases remaining between them.

This clone was seen once. J is TRBJ2-5 and V is TRBV5-8; D is possibly TRBD1 (5 bases). V lost 4 bases and J 2 bases, leaving 9 bases between the germline ends. Germline CDR1 is SGHTS and CDR2 is YDEGEE. The CDR3 has 13 amino acids. In DNA, the CDR3 is TGTGCCAGCAGCCGCGACAGACAAGAGACCCAGTACTTC. It is translated as CASSRDRQETQYF.

This chain links TRBV9 with TRBJ1-1, with D possibly matching TRBD1 (5 bases). Germline-derived CDR1 and CDR2 are SGDLS and YYNGEE. This CDR3 has 12 residues. The V end lost 0 bases, the J end lost 11 bases, and 11 bases lay between the germline ends. The CDR3 is CASSVVQGEAFF. CDR3 DNA: TGTGCCAGCAGCGTAGTTCAGGGAGAGGCTTTCTTT.

The chain couples TRBV5-6 to TRBJ2-2; D not resolved. CDR1 SGHDT and CDR2 YYEEEE come from the germline V gene. The CDR3 spans 15 residues. V shed 2 bases and J shed 7 bases, with 15 bases lying between them. The CDR3 DNA sequence: TGTGCCAGCAGCTTTGAGATCGCGACTGGCGGGGAGCTGTTTTTT. Residues: CASSFEIATGGELFF.

Only one count was recorded for this clone. A read error may produce the germline difference seen at one junction end. The chain employs TRBV28 and TRBJ2-2, with TRBD2 identical over 11 bases. Germline CDR1 MDHEN, CDR2 SYDVKM. This CDR3 region has 17 residues. CDR3 region: CASRVGLAESNIGELFF. The DNA for the CDR3 is TGTGCCAGCAGAGTGGGACTAGCGGAATCCAACATCGGGGAGCTGTTTTTT.

This chain joins TRBV12-3 or TRBV12-4 and TRBJ2-5, with 7 bases matching TRBD2. The ends lost 8 bases at V and 5 bases at J; junction bases unmatched: 5. The CDR3 covers 12 residues. Written as DNA, the CDR3 is TGTGCCAGCGGGGGGGTCCACGAGACCCAGTACTTC. As protein: CASGGVHETQYF.

This clone was picked up one time. The V and J genes are TRBV19 and TRBJ1-5; a possible D gene is TRBD1 (6 bases). V gave up 5 bases and J gave up 4 bases, with 6 bases separating them. Germline V lookup: CDR1 LNHDA, CDR2 SQIVND (reference sequence). This CDR3 has 12 amino acids. CDR3 sequence: CASSGQNQPQHF. The CDR3 DNA sequence: TGTGCCAGTAGTGGACAGAATCAGCCCCAGCATTTT. Supplemented by reference TRBV19 and TRBJ1-5, the full variable domain reads DGGITQSPKYLFRKEGQNVTLSCEQNLNHDAMYWYRQDPGQGLRLIYYSQIVNDFQKGDIAEGYSVSREKKESFPLTVTSAQKNPTAFYLCASSGQNQPQHFGDGTRLSIL.

V and J are TRBV29-1 and TRBJ1-2; D possibly corresponds to TRBD1 (5 bases). CDR3 size: 11 residues. Germline V gene lookup returns CDR1 SQVTM and CDR2 ANQGSEA. Trimming cost V 3 bases and J 13 bases, with 15 bases left between them. CDR3 sequence reads: CSVEGPGQRTF. In nucleotides, the CDR3 is TGCAGCGTTGAGGGCCCGGGGCAGCGCACCTTC.

The chain carries TRBV28 and TRBJ1-1, with 9 bases lining up with TRBD1. J lost 6 bases, V lost 5 bases, and 7 bases had no gene match. This CDR3 contains 14 residues. CDR1 MDHEN and CDR2 SYDVKM come from the germline V gene. The CDR3 DNA reads TGTGCCAGCAGTAGCACAGGGGGCGTAGCTGAAGCTTTCTTT. It is translated as CASSSTGGVAEAFF.

This chain uses TRBV12-3 or TRBV12-4 with TRBJ1-2, with a weak D call TRBD1 (5 bases). Trimming took 5 bases from V and 4 from J, leaving 8 bases between them. The length of the CDR3 is 12 residues. CDR3 nucleotide sequence: TGTGCCAGCAGTCCGACAGCCTATGGCTACACCTTC. This sequence encodes CASSPTAYGYTF.

This rearrangement joins TRBV6-6 to TRBJ2-7, with D possibly being TRBD1 (5 bases). This CDR3 region has 12 residues. Per germline, CDR1 MNHNY and CDR2 SVGAGI (reference sequence). Between the trimmed V and J ends, which lost 8 bases and 2 bases, there was a span of 10 bases. The CDR3 DNA is TGTGCCAGCGGACAAACCCCCTACGAGCAGTACTTC. Its protein product is CASGQTPYEQYF.

The chain recombines TRBV7-2 with TRBJ1-2; 11 positions agree with TRBD1. The CDR3 has 15 amino acids. Per germline, CDR1 SGHTA and CDR2 FQGNSA. V gave up 5 bases and J gave up 4 bases; unmatched junction bases: 6. CDR3 region: CASSQRTGGIYGYTF. CDR3 DNA sequence: TGTGCCAGCAGCCAAAGGACAGGGGGCATCTATGGCTACACCTTC.

This clone was recorded once. The chain carries TRBV7-2 and TRBJ2-5; 11 nucleotides align to TRBD1. The CDR3 sequence is 18 residues long. The germline V gene has CDR1 SGHTA and CDR2 FQGNSA. Germline trimming cut 5 bases from V and 5 bases from J; bases unmatched to any gene: 16. The CDR3 nucleotides read TGTGCCAGCAGCCCCGGACAGGGGGCTAGCTCGGGACAGGAGACCCAGTACTTC. Translating gives CASSPGQGASSGQETQYF.

This clone was counted between two and nine times. This chain uses TRBV16 with TRBJ1-4; possibly TRBD1 for D (6 bases). Germline loops: CDR1 KGHSY, CDR2 FQNENV. The length of the CDR3 is 14 residues. Trimming cost V 2 bases and J 7 bases, with 11 bases left between them. Here the CDR3 reads CASSQQQGGEKLFF. The CDR3 coding sequence is TGTGCCAGCAGCCAACAACAGGGTGGTGAAAAACTGTTTTTT.